The clone carrying this TCR beta chain is large. Trimming left V 0 bases short and J 2 bases short, with 8 bases between. Germline CDR1 is SGHNT and CDR2 is YENEEA. There are 14 residues in the CDR3. This sample was included in a study of T cells in localized non-small cell lung cancer. TCRdb's table, derived via immunoSEQ multiplex PCR, lists solely in-frame clones and lacks some. In the table there are roughly 2,600 clones, roughly a quarter of which are singletons. This sequence originates from a female donor at least 60 years old with stage I lung adenocarcinoma. V gene TRBV11-3 combines with J gene TRBJ2-7, with D perhaps matching TRBD1 (5 bases). The source was lung tumor tissue, collected before any cancer treatment. The CDR3 region is CASSLEAGTYEQYF. CDR3 bases: TGTGCCAGCAGCTTAGAAGCAGGGACCTACGAGCAGTACTTC.